The rows below give T cell receptor beta chains drawn from one sample of a study of blood T cell repertoires in COVID-19. Libraries were prepared by immunoSEQ multiplex PCR; TCRdb keeps only in-frame clonotypes and omits some of them. The profile shows 300,000 to 400,000 clones, 88% of them singletons. The material sequenced was PBMCs or T cells enriched from blood (not recorded which). Source of these receptors: a woman aged 18-29 years who had recovered from COVID-19. Both conserved end residues are part of each CDR3. D genes are given only for firm matches. Clone size, where shown, is once, few, many, or a class for clones that have expanded.

J gene: TRBJ1-6
clone size: NA
D gene: NA
V gene: TRBV23-1
CDR3 protein: CASSQSKDMDNSPLHF
CDR3 DNA: TGCGCCAGCAGTCAATCAAAGGACATGGATAATTCACCCCTCCACTTT

J gene: TRBJ1-3
clone size: NA
D gene: TRBD1
V gene: TRBV3-1/TRBV3-2
CDR3 protein: CASSQSRDRASGNTIYF
CDR3 DNA: TGTGCCAGCAGCCAGTCCCGGGACAGAGCCTCTGGAAACACCATATATTTT

J gene: TRBJ1-2
clone size: once
D gene: TRBD1
V gene: TRBV4-1
CDR3 protein: CASSQEGGQEYGYTF
CDR3 DNA: TGCGCCAGCAGCCAAGAGGGGGGACAGGAATATGGCTACACCTTC

J gene: TRBJ1-2
clone size: NA
D gene: NA
V gene: TRBV5-6
CDR3 protein: CASSLGVGASYGYTF
CDR3 DNA: TGTGCCAGCAGCTTGGGAGTTGGAGCGTCCTATGGCTACACCTTC

J gene: TRBJ1-3
clone size: NA
D gene: NA
V gene: TRBV9
CDR3 protein: CASSLSSGNTIYF
CDR3 DNA: TGTGCCAGCTCCCTGTCCTCTGGAAACACCATATATTTT

J gene: TRBJ2-3
clone size: NA
D gene: TRBD2
V gene: TRBV6-5
CDR3 protein: CASGGDADTQYF
CDR3 DNA: TGTGCCAGCGGGGGGGACGCAGATACGCAGTATTTT

J gene: TRBJ2-3
clone size: NA
D gene: NA
V gene: TRBV11-2
CDR3 protein: CASSLRDSSTDTQYF
CDR3 DNA: TGTGCCAGCAGCTTAAGGGACTCTAGCACAGATACGCAGTATTTT

J gene: TRBJ1-2
clone size: NA
D gene: TRBD1
V gene: TRBV30
CDR3 protein: CATGQSYGYTF
CDR3 DNA: TGTGCCACGGGACAGAGCTATGGCTACACCTTC

J gene: TRBJ2-3
clone size: NA
D gene: NA
V gene: TRBV11-3
CDR3 protein: CASSFGGDTDTQYF
CDR3 DNA: TGTGCCAGCAGCTTTGGCGGGGATACAGATACGCAGTATTTT

J gene: TRBJ2-7
clone size: NA
D gene: NA
V gene: TRBV5-1
CDR3 protein: CASSLDAGAGEEQYF
CDR3 DNA: TGCGCCAGCAGCTTGGATGCGGGGGCAGGGGAGGAGCAGTACTTC

J gene: TRBJ2-7
clone size: NA
D gene: NA
V gene: TRBV3-1/TRBV3-2
CDR3 protein: CASSQGEGGQYEQYF
CDR3 DNA: TGTGCCAGCAGCCAAGGCGAGGGGGGGCAGTACGAGCAGTACTTC

J gene: TRBJ1-2
clone size: NA
D gene: TRBD1
V gene: TRBV28
CDR3 protein: CASSFSGTDGYTF
CDR3 DNA: TGTGCCAGCAGTTTCTCCGGGACAGATGGCTACACCTTC

J gene: TRBJ2-7
clone size: NA
D gene: TRBD2
V gene: TRBV3-1/TRBV3-2
CDR3 protein: CASSQVGRVSPTLYEQYF
CDR3 DNA: TGTGCCAGCAGCCAAGTTGGGAGGGTTAGCCCAACCCTCTACGAGCAGTACTTC

J gene: TRBJ2-1
clone size: NA
D gene: TRBD2
V gene: TRBV13
CDR3 protein: CASSLAAGGNEQFF
CDR3 DNA: TGTGCCAGCAGCTTAGCGGCGGGGGGCAATGAGCAGTTCTTC

J gene: TRBJ2-7
clone size: NA
D gene: NA
V gene: TRBV3-1/TRBV3-2
CDR3 protein: CASSQVASPGNEQYF
CDR3 DNA: TGTGCCAGCAGCCAAGTTGCTTCGCCAGGGAACGAGCAGTACTTC

J gene: TRBJ2-3
clone size: NA
D gene: TRBD2
V gene: TRBV11-3
CDR3 protein: CASSRTSGFTDTQYF
CDR3 DNA: TGTGCCAGCAGCCGGACTAGCGGATTCACAGATACGCAGTATTTT

J gene: TRBJ1-5
clone size: NA
D gene: NA
V gene: TRBV4-1
CDR3 protein: CASSHPGNQPQHF
CDR3 DNA: TGCGCCAGCAGCCATCCGGGAAATCAGCCCCAGCATTTT

J gene: TRBJ2-7
clone size: NA
D gene: TRBD1
V gene: TRBV6-5
CDR3 protein: CASSWTGGNEQYF
CDR3 DNA: TGTGCCAGCAGCTGGACAGGGGGCAACGAGCAGTACTTC

J gene: TRBJ2-1
clone size: once
D gene: NA
V gene: TRBV7-3
CDR3 protein: CASSLNSYNEQFF
CDR3 DNA: TGTGCCAGCAGCTTAAACAGCTACAATGAGCAGTTCTTC

J gene: TRBJ1-3
clone size: NA
D gene: NA
V gene: TRBV5-8
CDR3 protein: CASSSLTVYSGNTIYF
CDR3 DNA: TGTGCCAGCAGCTCTTTGACAGTCTACTCTGGAAACACCATATATTTT

J gene: TRBJ2-3
clone size: NA
D gene: TRBD1
V gene: TRBV11-3
CDR3 protein: CASSTRQGATDTQYF
CDR3 DNA: TGTGCCAGCAGTACCAGACAGGGGGCAACAGATACGCAGTATTTT

J gene: TRBJ2-1
clone size: once
D gene: TRBD1
V gene: TRBV5-5
CDR3 protein: CASSLIDRDRNEQFF
CDR3 DNA: TGTGCCAGCAGCTTGATCGACAGGGACAGAAATGAGCAGTTCTTC

J gene: TRBJ1-2
clone size: once
D gene: NA
V gene: TRBV7-8
CDR3 protein: CASSPEPTSYGYTF
CDR3 DNA: TGTGCCAGCAGCCCAGAGCCCACTAGCTATGGCTACACCTTC

J gene: TRBJ2-7
clone size: once
D gene: TRBD2
V gene: TRBV6-1
CDR3 protein: CASRESGMGLSVGEQYF
CDR3 DNA: TGTGCCAGCAGGGAATCCGGTATGGGACTATCGGTGGGGGAGCAGTACTTC

J gene: TRBJ1-2
clone size: NA
D gene: TRBD1
V gene: TRBV4-3
CDR3 protein: CASSQGHRGQNYGYTF
CDR3 DNA: TGCGCCAGCAGCCAAGGGCACAGGGGACAAAACTATGGCTACACCTTC

J gene: TRBJ1-2
clone size: NA
D gene: TRBD1
V gene: TRBV4-1
CDR3 protein: CASSQYRGSGYTF
CDR3 DNA: TGCGCCAGCAGCCAGTACAGGGGGTCTGGCTACACCTTC

J gene: TRBJ2-5
clone size: NA
D gene: NA
V gene: TRBV28
CDR3 protein: CASSGRRGRGQETQYF
CDR3 DNA: TGTGCCAGCAGCGGACGGCGGGGACGGGGCCAAGAGACCCAGTACTTC

J gene: TRBJ2-5
clone size: NA
D gene: NA
V gene: TRBV25-1
CDR3 protein: CASSAFETQYF
CDR3 DNA: TGTGCCAGCAGTGCCTTCGAGACCCAGTACTTC

J gene: TRBJ1-4
clone size: NA
D gene: NA
V gene: TRBV9
CDR3 protein: CASSVGEYPNEKLFF
CDR3 DNA: TGTGCCAGCAGCGTAGGAGAGTACCCTAATGAAAAACTGTTTTTT

J gene: TRBJ2-5
clone size: NA
D gene: NA
V gene: TRBV7-8
CDR3 protein: CASSPRTLDSRETQYF
CDR3 DNA: TGTGCCAGCAGCCCCCGGACTTTAGACTCTAGGGAGACCCAGTACTTC

J gene: TRBJ2-3
clone size: NA
D gene: TRBD2
V gene: TRBV9
CDR3 protein: CASSVAGGDTDTQYF
CDR3 DNA: TGTGCCAGCAGCGTAGCTGGGGGGGACACAGATACGCAGTATTTT

J gene: TRBJ1-1
clone size: NA
D gene: NA
V gene: TRBV18
CDR3 protein: CASSPIQGSITEAFF
CDR3 DNA: TGTGCCAGCTCACCCATCCAGGGCTCGATCACTGAAGCTTTCTTT

J gene: TRBJ1-6
clone size: NA
D gene: TRBD1
V gene: TRBV27
CDR3 protein: CASRTTGGSPLHF
CDR3 DNA: TGTGCCAGCAGGACGACAGGGGGCTCACCCCTCCACTTT

J gene: TRBJ2-7
clone size: NA
D gene: TRBD1
V gene: TRBV7-2
CDR3 protein: CASSLDAGQGDYEQYF
CDR3 DNA: TGTGCCAGCAGCTTAGACGCGGGACAGGGGGACTACGAGCAGTACTTC

J gene: TRBJ1-2
clone size: few
D gene: TRBD1
V gene: TRBV5-6
CDR3 protein: CASSSDRGNYGYTF
CDR3 DNA: TGTGCCAGCAGCTCCGACAGGGGGAACTATGGCTACACCTTC

J gene: TRBJ1-2
clone size: NA
D gene: NA
V gene: TRBV7-8
CDR3 protein: CASSLDGDVRRLGGYTF
CDR3 DNA: TGTGCCAGCAGCTTAGATGGTGACGTCAGAAGGCTAGGCGGCTACACCTTC

J gene: TRBJ1-6
clone size: few
D gene: NA
V gene: TRBV5-1
CDR3 protein: CASSSTGSSYNSPLHF
CDR3 DNA: TGCGCCAGCAGCTCTACAGGGAGCTCCTATAATTCACCCCTCCACTTT

J gene: TRBJ1-1
clone size: once
D gene: TRBD1
V gene: TRBV2
CDR3 protein: CASSDSYAGRGHTEAFF
CDR3 DNA: TGTGCCAGCAGTGATAGTTATGCGGGCAGGGGGCATACTGAAGCTTTCTTT

J gene: TRBJ2-1
clone size: NA
D gene: TRBD2
V gene: TRBV7-3
CDR3 protein: CASSSPDFGPERGGYNEQFF
CDR3 DNA: TGTGCCAGCAGCTCCCCCGATTTTGGTCCGGAGCGGGGCGGATACAATGAGCAGTTCTTC

J gene: TRBJ1-4
clone size: NA
D gene: NA
V gene: TRBV18
CDR3 protein: CASSPIREFNEKLFF
CDR3 DNA: TGTGCCAGCTCACCTATCAGGGAATTTAATGAAAAACTGTTTTTT

J gene: TRBJ2-2
clone size: NA
D gene: NA
V gene: TRBV7-9
CDR3 protein: CASSNAGTSYTGELFF
CDR3 DNA: TGTGCCAGCAGCAATGCCGGGACATCATACACCGGGGAGCTGTTTTTT

J gene: TRBJ2-2
clone size: once
D gene: TRBD1
V gene: TRBV29-1
CDR3 protein: CSVVMAGGANTGELFF
CDR3 DNA: TGCAGCGTTGTTATGGCAGGGGGCGCGAACACCGGGGAGCTGTTTTTT

J gene: TRBJ1-1
clone size: NA
D gene: NA
V gene: TRBV6-6
CDR3 protein: CASTFPWGRWNTEAFF
CDR3 DNA: TGTGCCAGCACCTTCCCGTGGGGGAGGTGGAACACTGAAGCTTTCTTT

J gene: TRBJ2-2
clone size: NA
D gene: TRBD2
V gene: TRBV7-9
CDR3 protein: CASSQRSAGANTGELFF
CDR3 DNA: TGTGCCAGCAGCCAAAGATCAGCGGGGGCGAACACCGGGGAGCTGTTTTTT

J gene: TRBJ1-2
clone size: NA
D gene: NA
V gene: TRBV29-1
CDR3 protein: CSVEDRDDYGYTF
CDR3 DNA: TGCAGCGTTGAAGACAGGGATGACTATGGCTACACCTTC

J gene: TRBJ2-7
clone size: NA
D gene: TRBD1
V gene: TRBV19
CDR3 protein: CASSKDREAYEQYF
CDR3 DNA: TGTGCCAGTAGTAAGGACAGGGAGGCCTACGAGCAGTACTTC

J gene: TRBJ2-7
clone size: NA
D gene: NA
V gene: TRBV18
CDR3 protein: CASSNAQGFVEQYF
CDR3 DNA: TGTGCCAGCAGTAACGCACAGGGATTCGTGGAGCAGTACTTC

J gene: TRBJ1-2
clone size: NA
D gene: NA
V gene: TRBV5-4
CDR3 protein: CASSLEWGVGVSYGYTF
CDR3 DNA: TGTGCCAGCAGCCTAGAATGGGGGGTGGGCGTGAGCTATGGCTACACCTTC

J gene: TRBJ2-3
clone size: NA
D gene: NA
V gene: TRBV9
CDR3 protein: CASSPRQHIATDTQYF
CDR3 DNA: TGTGCCAGCAGCCCACGCCAACACATAGCCACAGATACGCAGTATTTT

J gene: TRBJ1-3
clone size: NA
D gene: NA
V gene: TRBV29-1
CDR3 protein: CSVETGRSGNTIYF
CDR3 DNA: TGCAGCGTCGAAACAGGGCGATCTGGAAACACCATATATTTT

J gene: TRBJ2-3
clone size: NA
D gene: NA
V gene: TRBV5-1
CDR3 protein: CASTQRAGRSDTQYF
CDR3 DNA: TGCGCCAGCACCCAGCGGGCGGGGAGATCAGATACGCAGTATTTT

J gene: TRBJ1-1
clone size: NA
D gene: TRBD1
V gene: TRBV30
CDR3 protein: CAWKGTVNTEAFF
CDR3 DNA: TGTGCCTGGAAGGGGACAGTGAACACTGAAGCTTTCTTT